The rows below give T cell receptor beta chains drawn from one sample of a study of blood T cell repertoires in COVID-19. TCRdb's table, derived via immunoSEQ multiplex PCR, lists solely in-frame clones and lacks some. Among 450,000 to 600,000 clones listed, about nine tenths were seen once. The specimen was PBMCs or T cells enriched from blood (not recorded which). These receptor sequences come from a woman between 18 and 29 years old who had recovered from COVID-19. Both conserved end residues are part of each CDR3. The order of the fields is V gene, CDR3 protein.

TRBV6-5	CASSYDKVRIDNEQFF
TRBV5-4	CASSLKRGAGEQYF
TRBV28	CASSSLQGIETQYF
TRBV5-1	CASSLMGAGGLDTQYF
TRBV7-9	CASSLTEFSYEQYF
TRBV21-1	CASSYRDRGTSGF
TRBV30	CAWSGGSNEKLFF
TRBV6-4	CASSSEETQYF
TRBV5-1	CASSFLGANTEAFF
TRBV12-3/TRBV12-4	CASSLLTGNTQYF
TRBV27	CASSLTGTEKLFF
TRBV29-1	CSYSGGETQYF
TRBV28	CASWDRGTGANVLTF
TRBV2	CASSLGQGRGGYTF
TRBV12-3/TRBV12-4	CASRATGTGELFF
TRBV2	CASSGIQGSIQYF
TRBV28	CASRSPEVGRNQPQHF